This is a list of T cell receptor beta chains from one sample in a study of graft-versus-host responses after intestinal transplantation. Assay: immunoSEQ multiplex PCR; the TCRdb copy retains only in-frame clones and omits some. The table includes tens of thousands of clones, 91% detected once. The sample was PBMCs, taken about 4 months after intestinal transplantation. These receptor sequences come from a human patient who received an intestinal transplant, so some T cells may come from the graft donor. Each CDR3 is given without its conserved first and last residue.

12 TRBJ1-3 TRBV30 AWSVQGAGNTIY
11 TRBJ2-2 TRBV6-5 ASTRGETGELF
11 TRBJ1-6 TRBV6-6 ASKGQPNSPLH
13 TRBJ2-2 TRBV27 ASSPRGAFTGELF
13 TRBJ2-7 TRBV7-2 ASSSPRTGAYEQY
10 TRBJ2-7 TRBV7-9 ASSLLTDEQY
13 TRBJ2-7 TRBV7-9 ASNGDSHLSYEQY
14 TRBJ2-2 TRBV21-1 ASSKGVQGEAGELF
13 TRBJ2-7 TRBV5-1 ASSPRTSGSNEQY
12 TRBJ2-7 TRBV27 ASSSGRGHNEQY
12 TRBJ2-7 TRBV27 ASSFQGPTYEQY
9 TRBJ2-7 TRBV28 ASSTLGEQY
11 TRBJ1-1 TRBV7-8 ASSYRGKTEAF
14 TRBJ1-1 TRBV7-6 ASSAGTGEVGTEAF
13 TRBJ2-7 TRBV28 ASSLTWTSDYEQY
11 TRBJ2-7 TRBV2 ASSAGSSYEQY
10 TRBJ2-2 TRBV27 ASSSDTGELF
13 TRBJ1-2 TRBV28 ASSSGGTWDYGYT
11 TRBJ1-2 TRBV19 ASSIGPFYGYT
13 TRBJ1-3 TRBV28 ASSLRGMAGNTIY
13 TRBJ2-2 TRBV19 ASILGHPTTGELF
13 TRBJ2-3 TRBV19 ASSMSGHPTDTQY
11 TRBJ2-7 TRBV7-3 ASSLHSSYEQY
13 TRBJ2-7 TRBV28 ASSLSPVVWDEQY
13 TRBJ1-1 TRBV6-5 ASSSTGFGGTEAF
13 TRBJ2-7 TRBV6-5 ASSYSGTDTYEQY